This entry lists 21 T cell receptor beta chains sequenced from one sample in a study of shared clonotypes between healthy human individuals. Sequenced by immunoSEQ multiplex PCR; TCRdb stores in-frame clones only, minus some. This sample has around 2.5 million clones, with approximately 93% found just once. The sequenced sample consisted of naive CD4+ T cells from PBMCs. As for subset: CD45RA+ positively selected. The receptors come from a man younger than 35 in good health. Some clones in this sample may be carry-over from other donors' samples.

The CDR3 spells CASSYSERGRGSPLHF. The CDR3 DNA reads TGTGCCAGCAGTTACTCGGAAAGGGGGCGGGGATCACCCCTCCACTTT. This chain uses TRBV6-6 with TRBJ1-6; 7 nucleotides match TRBD1. The CDR3 contains 16 residues. V lost 0 bases to trimming and J lost 10 bases; unmatched junction nucleotides: 9. Looked up from germline, CDR1 is MNHNY and CDR2 is SVGAGI (reference sequence).

CDR3 sequence (DNA): TGTGCCAGCAGCCCTAGCCAGGGGGTCGGGCAGTACTTC. Its translation: CASSPSQGVGQYF. This sequence joins TRBV6-5 and TRBJ2-7, with 7 nucleotides matching TRBD1. Germline loops: CDR1 MNHEY, CDR2 SVGAGI. This CDR3 has 13 residues. Germline trimming cut 6 bases from V and 9 bases from J; bases unmatched to any gene: 11.

V usage is TRBV19 and J usage is TRBJ1-3; 8 bases are shared with TRBD1. The junction had 2 bases not matched to a gene; V was cut back by 3 bases and J by 7 bases. In germline, CDR1 is LNHDA, CDR2 SQIVND (reference sequence). The CDR3 consists of 13 residues. The CDR3 region has the DNA TGTGCCAGTAGTATGACAGGGGAGAACACCATATATTTT. It encodes CASSMTGENTIYF.

The chain carries TRBV4-1 and TRBJ2-7, with 9 bases identical to TRBD2. From germline, CDR1 is MGHRA and CDR2 YSYEKL. The CDR3 runs 17 residues. With V trimmed by 0 bases and J by 2 bases, 8 bases remained unmatched. The CDR3 is CASSQDSLLAGTYEQYF. The CDR3 nucleotides are TGCGCCAGCAGCCAAGATTCTCTTCTAGCGGGGACCTACGAGCAGTACTTC.

The chain is built from TRBV7-3 and TRBJ1-3; TRBD1 might be the D (5 bases). CDR3 size: 13 residues. V lost 8 bases, J lost 3 bases, and 11 bases lay in between. Germline-derived CDR1 and CDR2 are SGHTA and FQGTGA. CDR3 nucleotide sequence: TGTGCCAGCGGCCAGGGTAGTGGAAACACCATATATTTT. Translated: CASGQGSGNTIYF.

The chain joins TRBV5-1 to TRBJ1-2, with D unresolved. Deletions cut 4 bases from V and 8 bases from J, with 27 bases between. The CDR3 is 17 residues long. Germline V gives CDR1 SGHRS, CDR2 YFSETQ. CDR3 coding DNA: TGCGCCAGCAGCCCTACCGCTGCCCCCTCCTCCTTAGAAGGCTACACCTTC. As protein: CASSPTAAPSSLEGYTF.

This chain uses TRBV9 with TRBJ2-7; 9 bases map to TRBD2. The CDR3 contains 15 residues. V lost 4 bases, J lost 2 bases, and 7 bases stayed unmatched. The germline gives CDR1 SGDLS, CDR2 YYNGEE. The CDR3 region is CASSPSSGTTYEQYF. The CDR3 DNA follows: TGTGCCAGCAGCCCATCTAGCGGGACTACCTACGAGCAGTACTTC.

About this clone itself: The sample holds other DNA sequences that translate to the same CDR3. V and J are TRBV15 and TRBJ2-2; TRBD2 matches 11 bases. Germline V gene data show CDR1 as LNHNV and CDR2 as YYDKDF (reference sequence). J lost 1 base, V lost 3 bases, and 1 base had no gene match. The CDR3 spans 16 residues. The CDR3 here is CATSRGLAVNTGELFF. For the CDR3, the DNA is TGTGCCACCAGCAGGGGACTAGCGGTGAACACCGGGGAGCTGTTTTTT. Looking up the rest from reference TRBV15 and TRBJ2-2 gives the full variable domain: DAMVIQNPRYQVTQFGKPVTLSCSQTLNHNVMYWYQQKSSQAPKLLFHYYDKDFNNEADTPDNFQSRRPNTSFCFLDIRSPGLGDTAMYLCATSRGLAVNTGELFFGEGSRLTVL.

This rearrangement joins TRBV2 to TRBJ2-7, with TRBD2 identical over 11 bases. The J segment lost 0 bases and the V segment lost 6 bases, leaving 1 base of the junction unmatched. CDR3 length equals 14 residues. Germline loops: CDR1 SNHLY, CDR2 FYNNEI. Written as DNA, the CDR3 is TGTGCCAGCAGGGGACTAGCGGCCTCCTACGAGCAGTACTTC. Residues: CASRGLAASYEQYF.

In DNA form, the CDR3 reads TGTGCCAGCAGCTTAGAAGACAATCTGTACTTC. Its protein is CASSLEDNLYF. V and J are TRBV7-9 and TRBJ2-5; no clear D gene. V was pared by 1 base and J by 13 bases, with 10 bases between. Germline CDR1 SEHNR, CDR2 FQNEAQ (reference sequence). The CDR3 spans 11 residues.

The J gene is TRBJ2-1, the V gene TRBV6-5; TRBD1 matches 7 bases. V gave up 5 bases and J gave up 14 bases; unmatched junction bases: 9. Germline V gives CDR1 MNHEY, CDR2 SVGAGI. There are 12 residues in the CDR3. This chain's CDR3 is CASSGNRGLEFF. DNA for the CDR3: TGTGCCAGCAGTGGTAACAGGGGCTTGGAGTTCTTC.

The rearrangement uses TRBV19 and TRBJ2-1; 8 nucleotides agree with TRBD2. From germline, CDR1 is LNHDA and CDR2 SQIVND (reference sequence). CDR3 length equals 17 residues. J lost 3 bases, V lost 6 bases, and 13 bases had no gene match. The chain's CDR3 is CASSPQVSGLVYNEQFF. CDR3 nucleotide sequence: TGTGCCAGTAGCCCTCAAGTCTCGGGACTAGTCTACAATGAGCAGTTCTTC.

This clone was seen a few times. This sequence joins TRBV19 and TRBJ1-5; no reliable D call. This CDR3 region has 13 residues. Germline CDR1 and CDR2: LNHDA and SQIVND (reference sequence). Trimming left V 5 bases short and J 3 bases short, with 8 bases between. CDR3 DNA sequence: TGTGCCAGTAGTTGGAGTCCCAATCAGCCCCAGCATTTT. This sequence encodes CASSWSPNQPQHF. Complete variable domain (other parts from reference TRBV19 and TRBJ1-5): DGGITQSPKYLFRKEGQNVTLSCEQNLNHDAMYWYRQDPGQGLRLIYYSQIVNDFQKGDIAEGYSVSREKKESFPLTVTSAQKNPTAFYLCASSWSPNQPQHFGDGTRLSIL.

CDR3 coding DNA: TGTGCCGGGAAATATTATACCACAGATACGCAGTATTTT. This codes for CAGKYYTTDTQYF. This rearrangement joins TRBV2 to TRBJ2-3; D not resolved. Per germline, CDR1 SNHLY and CDR2 FYNNEI. Trimming pared 11 bases from V and 2 bases from J, leaving 14 bases between. This CDR3 has 13 residues. Full variable domain (missing parts from reference TRBV2 and TRBJ2-3): EPEVTQTPSHQVTQMGQEVILRCVPISNHLYFYWYRQILGQKVEFLVSFYNNEISEKSEIFDDQFSVERPDGSNFTLKIRSTKLEDSAMYFCAGKYYTTDTQYFGPGTRLTVL.

This clone was seen a handful of times. The same CDR3 also results from other DNA sequences found in this sample. V and J are TRBV20-1 and TRBJ1-1; D gene uncertain. V lost 7 bases, J lost 4 bases, and 7 bases lay in between. This CDR3 region has 10 residues. The germline CDR1 and CDR2 sequences are DFQATT and SNEGSKA (reference sequence). This chain's CDR3 is CSVGGTEAFF. The CDR3 bases are TGCAGTGTTGGTGGCACTGAAGCTTTCTTT.

The V gene is TRBV11-2, the J gene TRBJ2-7; 7 bases agree with TRBD1. The V gene's germline CDR1 is SGHAT and CDR2 FQNNGV. The ends lost 9 bases at V and 4 bases at J; junction bases unmatched: 9. CDR3 length: 13 amino acids. The CDR3 loop reads CASKEGQPYEQYF. The CDR3 DNA sequence: TGTGCCAGTAAAGAGGGACAGCCATACGAGCAGTACTTC. The variable domain in full, completed from reference TRBV11-2 and TRBJ2-7, reads EAGVAQSPRYKIIEKRQSVAFWCNPISGHATLYWYQQILGQGPKLLIQFQNNGVVDDSQLPKDRFSAERLKGVDSTLKIQPAKLEDSAVYLCASKEGQPYEQYFGPGTRLTVT.

The chain recombines TRBV9 with TRBJ1-3; a weak D match, TRBD1 (5 bases). The CDR3 runs 17 residues. With 4 bases removed from V and 0 bases from J, the gap between germline ends came to 17 bases. CDR1 is SGDLS, CDR2 YYNGEE, per germline. CDR3 sequence reads: CASSPWTGTSSGNTIYF. The CDR3 nucleotides are TGTGCCAGCAGCCCTTGGACCGGGACGAGCTCTGGAAACACCATATATTTT.

The chain carries TRBV28 and TRBJ1-2, with TRBD1 as a possible D gene (6 bases). V lost 8 bases to trimming and J lost 6 bases, with 16 bases between them. Germline values: CDR1 MDHEN, CDR2 SYDVKM. The CDR3 has 13 residues. The CDR3 loop reads CASVWGRGDGYTF. The CDR3 nucleotides read TGTGCCAGCGTCTGGGGGCGCGGGGATGGCTACACCTTC.

This clone occurred a few times. V gene TRBV7-9 combines with J gene TRBJ2-1, with 8 bases identical to TRBD1. The CDR3 runs to 13 residues. CDR1 is SEHNR and CDR2 is FQNEAQ in the germline V gene (reference sequence). V gave up 5 bases and J gave up 12 bases; unmatched junction bases: 9. In DNA, the CDR3 is TGTGCCAGCAGCGCACAGGGACAGGTTTCGCAGTTCTTC. Translated, it gives CASSAQGQVSQFF.

This clone was counted a single time. This sequence joins TRBV7-2 and TRBJ2-1; the D gene is possibly TRBD1 (5 bases). Germline V CDR1 and CDR2: SGHTA, FQGNSA. V was shortened by 2 bases and J by 8 bases, with 10 bases between the two germline ends. CDR3 length equals 13 residues. This CDR3 is CASSLLVGDEQFF. CDR3 bases: TGTGCCAGCAGCTTACTGGTAGGGGATGAGCAGTTCTTC.

The CDR3 region is CASSLRLSSYNEQFF. The CDR3 region has the DNA TGTGCCAGCAGCCTCAGACTGAGCTCCTACAATGAGCAGTTCTTC. The chain recombines TRBV7-7 with TRBJ2-1; D gene uncertain. CDR3 length equals 15 residues. Deletions cut 5 bases from V and 0 bases from J, with 11 bases between. The germline V gene has CDR1 SSHAT and CDR2 FNYEAQ (reference sequence). The complete variable domain, with remaining parts taken from reference TRBV7-7 and TRBJ2-1, reads GAGVSQSPRYKVTKRGQDVTLRCDPISSHATLYWYQQALGQGPEFLTYFNYEAQPDKSGLPSDRFSAERPEGSISTLTIQRTEQRDSAMYRCASSLRLSSYNEQFFGPGTRLTVL.